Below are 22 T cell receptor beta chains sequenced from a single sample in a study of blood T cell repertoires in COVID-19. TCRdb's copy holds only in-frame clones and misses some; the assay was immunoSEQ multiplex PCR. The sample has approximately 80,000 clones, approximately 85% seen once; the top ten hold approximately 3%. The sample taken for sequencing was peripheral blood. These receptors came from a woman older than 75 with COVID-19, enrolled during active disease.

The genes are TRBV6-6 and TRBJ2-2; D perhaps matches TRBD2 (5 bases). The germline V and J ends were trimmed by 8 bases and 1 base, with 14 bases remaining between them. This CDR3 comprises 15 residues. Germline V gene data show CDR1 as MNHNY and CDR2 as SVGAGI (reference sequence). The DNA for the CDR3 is TGTGCCAGCCGTACTTCTGGAGGGAACACCGGGGAGCTGTTTTTT. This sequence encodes CASRTSGGNTGELFF.

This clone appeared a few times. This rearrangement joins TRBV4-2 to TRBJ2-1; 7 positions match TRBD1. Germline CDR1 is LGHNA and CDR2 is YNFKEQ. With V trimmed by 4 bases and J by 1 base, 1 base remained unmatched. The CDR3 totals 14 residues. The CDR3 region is CASSPGQSYNEQFF. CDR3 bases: TGTGCCAGCAGCCCGGGACAGTCCTACAATGAGCAGTTCTTC.

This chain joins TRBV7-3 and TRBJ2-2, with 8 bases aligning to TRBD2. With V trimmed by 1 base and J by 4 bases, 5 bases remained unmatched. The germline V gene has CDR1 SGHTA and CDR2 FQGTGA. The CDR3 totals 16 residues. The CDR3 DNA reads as TGTGCCAGCAGCTTAAGCCGGGGGGGCCCCACCGGGGAGCTGTTTTTT. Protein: CASSLSRGGPTGELFF.

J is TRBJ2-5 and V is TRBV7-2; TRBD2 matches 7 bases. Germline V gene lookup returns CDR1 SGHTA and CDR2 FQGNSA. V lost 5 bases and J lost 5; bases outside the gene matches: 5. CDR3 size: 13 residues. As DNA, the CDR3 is TGTGCCAGCAGCCTGGGGGGGGAGGAGACCCAGTACTTC. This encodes CASSLGGEETQYF.

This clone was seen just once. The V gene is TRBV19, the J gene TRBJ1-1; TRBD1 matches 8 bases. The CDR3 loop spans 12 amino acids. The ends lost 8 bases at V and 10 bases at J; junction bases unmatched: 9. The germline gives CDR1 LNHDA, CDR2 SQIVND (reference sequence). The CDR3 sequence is CASRTGNRGAFF. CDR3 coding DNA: TGTGCCAGTCGGACAGGGAATCGAGGAGCTTTCTTT.

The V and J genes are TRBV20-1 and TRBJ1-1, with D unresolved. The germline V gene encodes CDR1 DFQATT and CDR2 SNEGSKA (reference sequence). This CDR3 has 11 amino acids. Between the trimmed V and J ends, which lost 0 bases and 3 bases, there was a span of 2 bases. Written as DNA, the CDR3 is TGCAGTGCTAGAGACTACACTGAAGCTTTCTTT. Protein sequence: CSARDYTEAFF.

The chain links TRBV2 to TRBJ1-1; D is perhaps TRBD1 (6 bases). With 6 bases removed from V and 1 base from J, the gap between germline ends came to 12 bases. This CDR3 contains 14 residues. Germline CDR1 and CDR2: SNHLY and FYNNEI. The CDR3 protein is CASSVGTSNTEAFF. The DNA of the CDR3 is TGTGCCAGCAGCGTAGGGACATCGAACACTGAAGCTTTCTTT.

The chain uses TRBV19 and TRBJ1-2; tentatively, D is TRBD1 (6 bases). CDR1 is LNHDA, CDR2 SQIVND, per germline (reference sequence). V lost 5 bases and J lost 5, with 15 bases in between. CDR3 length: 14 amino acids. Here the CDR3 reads CASSHADRSYGYTF. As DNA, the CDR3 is TGTGCCAGTAGTCATGCGGACAGATCGTATGGCTACACCTTC.

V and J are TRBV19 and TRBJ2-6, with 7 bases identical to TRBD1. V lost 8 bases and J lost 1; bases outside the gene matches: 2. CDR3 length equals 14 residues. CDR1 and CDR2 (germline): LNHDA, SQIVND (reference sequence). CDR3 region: CASGQVSGANVLTF. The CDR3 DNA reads TGTGCCAGTGGACAGGTATCTGGGGCCAACGTCCTGACTTTC.

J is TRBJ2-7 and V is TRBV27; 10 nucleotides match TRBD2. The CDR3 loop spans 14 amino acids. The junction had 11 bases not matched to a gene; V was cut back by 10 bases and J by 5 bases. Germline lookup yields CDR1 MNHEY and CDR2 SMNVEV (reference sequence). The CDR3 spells CANKSGREADEQYF. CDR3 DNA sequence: TGTGCCAACAAAAGCGGGAGGGAGGCCGACGAGCAGTACTTC.

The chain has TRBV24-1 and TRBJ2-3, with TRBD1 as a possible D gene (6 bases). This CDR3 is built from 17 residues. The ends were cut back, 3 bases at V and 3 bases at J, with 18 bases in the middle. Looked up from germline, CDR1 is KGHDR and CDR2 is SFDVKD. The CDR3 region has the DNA TGTGCCACCAGTGATGGCCCCCCCAGGGGAGTGACAGATACGCAGTATTTT. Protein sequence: CATSDGPPRGVTDTQYF.

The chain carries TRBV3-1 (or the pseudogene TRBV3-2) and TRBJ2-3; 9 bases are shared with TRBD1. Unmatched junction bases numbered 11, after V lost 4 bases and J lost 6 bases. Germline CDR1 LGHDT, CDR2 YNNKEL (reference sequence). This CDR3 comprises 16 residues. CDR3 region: CASSLSGTGYKDTQYF. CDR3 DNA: TGTGCCAGCAGCCTATCGGGGACAGGGTATAAGGATACGCAGTATTTT.

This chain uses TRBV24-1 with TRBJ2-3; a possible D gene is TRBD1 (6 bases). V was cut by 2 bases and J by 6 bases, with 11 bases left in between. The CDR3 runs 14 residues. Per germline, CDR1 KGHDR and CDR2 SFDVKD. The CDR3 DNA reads TGTGCCACCAGTGATTCCCGACAGGCCGATACGCAGTATTTT. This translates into CATSDSRQADTQYF.

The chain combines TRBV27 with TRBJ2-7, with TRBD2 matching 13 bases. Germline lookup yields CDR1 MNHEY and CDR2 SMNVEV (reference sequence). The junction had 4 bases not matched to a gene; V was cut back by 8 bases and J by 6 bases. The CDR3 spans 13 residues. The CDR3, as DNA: TGTGCCAGCGGACTAGCGGGAGTACTCGAGCAGTACTTC. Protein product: CASGLAGVLEQYF.

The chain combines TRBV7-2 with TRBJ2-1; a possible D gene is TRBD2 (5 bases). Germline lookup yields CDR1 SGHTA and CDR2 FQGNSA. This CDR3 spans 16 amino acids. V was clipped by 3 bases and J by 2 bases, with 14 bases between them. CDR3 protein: CASSFPTILTYNEQFF. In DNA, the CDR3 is TGTGCCAGCAGCTTTCCGACTATCCTAACCTACAATGAGCAGTTCTTC.

The CDR3 is CASSKWGVGGYTF. DNA of the CDR3: TGTGCCAGCAGCAAATGGGGGGTTGGTGGCTACACCTTC. V and J are TRBV21-1 and TRBJ1-2. TRBV21-1 is an annotated pseudogene. This CDR3 contains 13 residues.

The chain's CDR3 is CASSHSNRGDGYTF. As DNA, the CDR3 is TGTGCCAGCAGCCACTCCAACAGGGGAGATGGCTACACCTTC. The rearrangement uses TRBV11-2 and TRBJ1-2, with 7 bases lining up with TRBD1. The V gene's germline CDR1 is SGHAT and CDR2 FQNNGV. CDR3 size: 14 residues. V dropped 5 bases and J dropped 6; count of bases not matched to a gene: 9.

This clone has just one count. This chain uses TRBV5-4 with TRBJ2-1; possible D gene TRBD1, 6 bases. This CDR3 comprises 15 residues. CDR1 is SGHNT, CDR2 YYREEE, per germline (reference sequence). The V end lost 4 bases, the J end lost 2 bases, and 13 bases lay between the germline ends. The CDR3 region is CASSTGQQTYNEQFF. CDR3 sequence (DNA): TGTGCCAGCAGCACCGGACAGCAAACCTACAATGAGCAGTTCTTC.

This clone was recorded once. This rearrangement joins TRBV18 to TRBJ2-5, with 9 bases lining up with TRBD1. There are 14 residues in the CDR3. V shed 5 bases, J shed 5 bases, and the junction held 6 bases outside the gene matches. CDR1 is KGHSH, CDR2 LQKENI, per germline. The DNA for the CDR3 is TGTGCCAGCTCATCCGGGACAGGGTCGGAGACCCAGTACTTC. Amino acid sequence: CASSSGTGSETQYF. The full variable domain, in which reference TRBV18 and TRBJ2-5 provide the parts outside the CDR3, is NAGVMQNPRHLVRRRGQEARLRCSPMKGHSHVYWYRQLPEEGLKFMVYLQKENIIDESGMPKERFSAEFPKEGPSILRIQQVVRGDSAAYFCASSSGTGSETQYFGPGTRLLVL.

DNA for the CDR3: TGTGCCACCAGGGGCAGGGGTAATGAAAAACTGTTTTTT. The encoded protein is CATRGRGNEKLFF. The V call is TRBV24-1, the J call TRBJ1-4; D is perhaps TRBD1 (6 bases). CDR1 is KGHDR and CDR2 is SFDVKD in the germline V gene. The length of the CDR3 is 13 residues. Trimming shortened V by 7 bases and J by 4 bases, and 9 bases separated the two germline ends.

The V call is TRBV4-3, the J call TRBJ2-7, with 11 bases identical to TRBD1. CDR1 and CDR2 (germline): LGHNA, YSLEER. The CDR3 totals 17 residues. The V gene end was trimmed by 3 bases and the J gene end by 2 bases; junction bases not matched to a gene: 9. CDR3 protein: CASSQGVGGQGAYEQYF. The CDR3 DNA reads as TGCGCCAGCAGCCAGGGGGTAGGGGGACAGGGGGCCTACGAGCAGTACTTC.

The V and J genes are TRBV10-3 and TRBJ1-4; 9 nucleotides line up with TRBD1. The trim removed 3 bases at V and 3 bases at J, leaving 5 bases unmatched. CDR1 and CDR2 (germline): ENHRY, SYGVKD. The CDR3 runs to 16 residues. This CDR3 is CAISEGGQGSNEKLFF. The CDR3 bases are TGTGCCATCAGTGAAGGGGGACAGGGATCTAATGAAAAACTGTTTTTT.